This TCR beta chain was sequenced in a study of technical replicates of blood from four donors. The protocol was immunoSEQ multiplex PCR, while the TCRdb copy is restricted to in-frame clones and leaves out a portion. The sample includes tens of thousands of clones, around 90% of them seen just once. The sequenced sample consisted of T cells isolated from PBMCs. This TCR was sampled from a human donor in good health.

The CDR3 loop is CATPRANTGELFF. CDR3 DNA: TGTGCTACCCCCCGGGCGAACACCGGGGAGCTGTTTTTT. V usage is TRBV7-9 and J usage is TRBJ2-2; D unresolved. The CDR3 contains 13 residues. Germline V lookup: CDR1 SEHNR, CDR2 FQNEAQ (reference sequence).